This T cell receptor (beta chain) was profiled in a study of response to subunit inactivated influenza vaccine. This clonotype was counted a few times. TCRdb reprocessed the RT-PCR reads via MiXCR and lists one record per CDR3 protein. The data show about 700,000 distinct CDR3 sequences, more than 11% seen once. This CDR3 has 11 residues. Trimming cost V 2 bases and J 8 bases, with 9 bases left between them. Germline CDR1 is DFQATT and CDR2 is SNEGSKA (reference sequence). The clonotype was recovered from a man aged 50 or older who received an inactivated influenza vaccine. Source: PBMCs from blood, taken 14 to 15 days before vaccination. V is TRBV20-1 and J is TRBJ1-1; D remains unclear. The CDR3 DNA follows: TGCAGTGCTAGACCTCCTACCGAAGCTTTCTTT. Translated: CSARPPTEAFF.